The text below deals with one T cell receptor beta chain. Its antigen is not identified. Deletions cut 3 bases from V and 1 base from J, with 12 bases between. Per germline, CDR1 MNHNS and CDR2 SASEGT. This CDR3 has 15 residues. The data originate from a study of cytomegalovirus exposure and HLA in healthy donors. Whole-study context: As an earlier analysis found, around 200 million T cells yielded 95 million to 130 million unique TCR beta sequences.

Points from the study as a whole: Presence/absence analysis assumed near-uniform sequencing depth across donors. One later analysis reportedly identified an Asian-associated ancestry cluster that showed fewer N-insertions than the approximately 670-donor mean. The authors later linked a missense DCLRE1C variant to TCR beta V- and J-gene trimming.

PCR amplification relied on 60 Vbeta primers (plus 13 Jbeta primers). Repertoires were generated with immunoSEQ multiplex PCR, while TCRdb's copy carries only in-frame clones and drops some. The repertoire holds roughly 98,000 clones, with about 81% as singletons. The sequence came from a man aged 35 to 55 in good health and CMV-seronegative. The sequencing sample was made of PBMCs. V is TRBV6-1 and J is TRBJ1-2; D gene unclear. This CDR3 is CASSDYYSGNYGYTF. The CDR3 DNA follows: TGTGCCAGCAGTGATTACTACAGCGGTAACTATGGCTACACCTTC.